This T cell receptor beta chain was sequenced during a study of multiple sclerosis patients with progressive multifocal leukoencephalopathy. TCRdb's copy holds only in-frame clones and misses some; the assay was immunoSEQ multiplex PCR. The top ten clones hold less than 2% of a sample with about 30,000 clones, 80% to 95% of them seen once. The sample holds one count of this clone. Indicated time point: before natalizumab initiation. All patients had prior interferon beta, and all PML patients were female. Sequenced input: PBMCs. The receptor was isolated from a man aged 25 to 40 with multiple sclerosis.

The CDR3 loop is CASSLLVLGGSGNTIYF. CDR3 DNA: TGTGCCAGCAGCTTGTTGGTACTGGGGGGCTCTGGAAACACCATATATTTT. The chain links TRBV5-6 to TRBJ1-3; D perhaps matches TRBD1 (5 bases). The V end lost 1 base, the J end lost 0 bases, and 14 bases lay between the germline ends. CDR3 size: 17 residues. Germline values: CDR1 SGHDT, CDR2 YYEEEE.